The sequence of this TCR beta chain was determined in a study of identical twins. Study-wide results and limits: Abundant beta clonotypes from cord blood bore fewer insertions; memory repertoires lacked this pattern. The study drew conclusions from cross-sectional statistical analysis, not from following the same donors.

The germline CDR1 and CDR2 sequences are SQVTM and ANQGSEA. With 7 bases clipped from V and 1 base from J, the junction kept 6 bases outside the gene matches. The CDR3 runs 13 residues. The sample holds many counts of this clonotype. Antigen specificity is unknown. A universal primer site came from template switching; cDNA carried unique molecular identifiers. Via MiXCR, TCRdb re-called the 5' RACE reads, giving one row per CDR3 protein. The table records 270,000 or so distinct CDR3 sequences, about 8% of them present only once. Donors uniformly comprised healthy Caucasians. The same data also went into a second study, on yellow fever vaccine responses in identical twins.

The chain combines TRBV29-1 with TRBJ2-7; TRBD1 matches 8 bases. What was sequenced was CD8+ T cells sorted from blood. The sequence derives from a woman aged 18-29 years in good health. As DNA, the CDR3 is TGCAGCGCCGGGACAGGAGGTTCCTACGAGCAGTACTTC. As protein: CSAGTGGSYEQYF.